The 9 T cell receptor beta chains in this list originate from one sample, sequenced in a study of T cells in tuberculosis. Measured with immunoSEQ multiplex PCR; TCRdb has only the in-frame clones, and not every one. Of about 30,000 clones in the sample, nearly 97% were seen once. The sample taken for sequencing was PBMCs. All receptors come from a donor between 5 and 29 years old with latent tuberculosis or without tuberculosis infection.

V is TRBV6-1 and J is TRBJ1-1, with D uncertain. Trimming stripped 3 bases from V and 1 base from J, with 3 bases between. This CDR3 is 12 amino acids long. Looked up from germline, CDR1 is MNHNS and CDR2 is SASEGT. In DNA, the CDR3 is TGTGCCAGCAGTGAGAGGAACACTGAAGCTTTCTTT. Translating it yields CASSERNTEAFF.

J is TRBJ2-7 and V is TRBV11-2; D is undetermined. This CDR3 contains 13 residues. V was clipped by 3 bases and J by 1 base, with 7 bases between them. CDR1 is SGHAT and CDR2 is FQNNGV in the germline V gene. CDR3 region: CASSLAVSYEQYF. Written as DNA, the CDR3 is TGTGCCAGCAGCTTGGCGGTTTCCTACGAGCAGTACTTC.

The rearrangement links TRBV5-1 to TRBJ2-3; 9 positions match TRBD1. The V gene end was trimmed by 7 bases and the J gene end by 7 bases; junction bases not matched to a gene: 10. The germline CDR1 and CDR2 sequences are SGHRS and YFSETQ. CDR3 length: 14 residues. CDR3 sequence (DNA): TGCGCCAGCGGGGACCCACAGGGGGCAAATACGCAGTATTTT. This sequence encodes CASGDPQGANTQYF.

The V call is TRBV14, the J call TRBJ1-5; D not resolved. The CDR3 totals 14 residues. Germline CDR1 and CDR2: SGHDN and FVKESK. The V gene lost 4 bases and the J gene lost 7 bases, with 14 bases spanning the gap. The CDR3: CASSRGGLRQPQHF. As DNA, the CDR3 is TGTGCCAGCAGCCGAGGTGGGTTGCGACAGCCCCAGCATTTT.

V is TRBV4-1 and J is TRBJ2-7; TRBD2 agrees at 7 bases. Germline CDR1 is MGHRA and CDR2 is YSYEKL. Trimming took 3 bases from V and 0 from J; bases not matched to a gene: 5. This CDR3 spans 15 amino acids. The CDR3 region has the DNA TGCGCCAGCAGCCAGATGGGGGGGAGCTCCTACGAGCAGTACTTC. Amino acid sequence: CASSQMGGSSYEQYF.

Regarding this clone: A junction boundary mismatches the germline segment, possibly from a read error. The rearrangement joins TRBV15 to TRBJ2-3, with TRBD2 matching 12 bases. CDR3 length: 15 amino acids. In germline, CDR1 is LNHNV, CDR2 YYDKDF (reference sequence). The CDR3 region is CATSRLAGGTVTQYF. The CDR3 nucleotides are TGTGCCACCAGCAGACTAGCGGGGGGGACAGTTACGCAGTATTTT. The full variable domain, with the rest looked up from reference TRBV15 and TRBJ2-3, is DAMVIQNPRYQVTQFGKPVTLSCSQTLNHNVMYWYQQKSSQAPKLLFHYYDKDFNNEADTPDNFQSRRPNTSFCFLDIRSPGLGDTAMYLCATSRLAGGTVTQYFGPGTRLTVL.

The V call is TRBV11-2, the J call TRBJ2-2, with D unresolved. The V and J ends lost 7 bases and 2 bases respectively, with 14 bases between them. This CDR3 region has 15 residues. Germline V gene data show CDR1 as SGHAT and CDR2 as FQNNGV. The CDR3: CASTDWVSNTGELFF. Here the CDR3 DNA reads TGTGCCAGCACCGACTGGGTTTCTAACACCGGGGAGCTGTTTTTT.

The chain combines TRBV19 with TRBJ2-5; perhaps TRBD2 as D (5 bases). V was shortened by 6 bases and J by 2 bases, with 10 bases between the two germline ends. The CDR3 has 13 residues. The germline CDR1 and CDR2 sequences are LNHDA and SQIVND (reference sequence). CDR3 nucleotide sequence: TGTGCCAGTAGATTAGGACTTCAAGAGACCCAGTACTTC. It is translated as CASRLGLQETQYF.

This chain joins TRBV6-5 and TRBJ2-4; 8 bases fit TRBD2. The V gene end was trimmed by 5 bases and the J gene end by 0 bases; junction bases not matched to a gene: 3. The V gene's germline CDR1 is MNHEY and CDR2 SVGAGI. This CDR3 spans 15 amino acids. The CDR3 is CASSPAGAAKNIQYF. CDR3 in DNA: TGTGCCAGCAGTCCAGCGGGAGCAGCCAAAAACATTCAGTACTTC.